The source of this T cell receptor (beta chain) is a study of radiation and T cells in renal cell carcinoma. Study summary: Nephrectomy followed 15 Gy stereotactic body radiation by 4 weeks.

The data were produced by immunoSEQ multiplex PCR, yet TCRdb's version contains in-frame clones alone and is incomplete. The data hold 95,000 to 150,000 clones, with around 81% observed a single time. The CDR3 is 11 residues long. The V gene lost 5 bases and the J gene lost 6 bases, with 8 bases spanning the gap. CDR1 and CDR2 from the germline V gene are SGHAT and FQNNGV. Details on this clone: Its specificity is unknown.

The time point denotes: blood 2 weeks post-SBRT. Specified treatment: 15 Gy SBRT to primary tumor, nephrectomy 4 weeks later. Radiation-treated patients gave blood at baseline, week 2 and week 4. The study's findings and limits: In blood, top tumor clones expanded by 2 weeks, shrinking by 4. Without pretreatment biopsies, baseline tumor clonotype presence was undetermined.

The source is a man aged 50 to 59 with renal cell carcinoma. J is TRBJ2-7 and V is TRBV11-2, with D uncertain. Source: blood, taken from a patient whose treatment included radiotherapy and nephrectomy. This CDR3 reads CASSPSGEQYF. CDR3 in DNA: TGTGCCAGCAGCCCATCCGGCGAGCAGTACTTC.